The rows below give T cell receptor beta chains drawn from one sample of a study of CD8 T cells in Susac syndrome. TCRdb passed the immunoSEQ multiplex PCR reads through MiXCR, listing each CDR3 protein once. The profile shows 130,000 to 150,000 distinct CDR3 sequences, 95% of them singletons. The specimen sequenced was CD4+ T cells from PBMCs. The receptors stem from a human donor with Susac syndrome. Each CDR3 is given with its conserved first and last residue. The order of the fields is clone size, V gene, J gene, D gene, CDR3 protein, CDR3 DNA. The D gene is left open where the match is weak. Clone size, where shown, is once, few, many, or a class for clones that have expanded.

-,TRBV5-1,TRBJ2-4,-,CASSLTRRRAKDIQYF,TGCGCCAGCAGCTTGACCCGACGGAGGGCTAAAGACATTCAGTACTTC
once,TRBV6-5,TRBJ1-6,-,CATTRGSYNSPLHF,TGTGCCACCACAAGGGGTTCCTATAATTCACCCCTCCACTTT
-,TRBV14,TRBJ1-2,-,CASSKVSRGQPYTF,TGTGCCAGCAGCAAAGTCAGTCGAGGACAACCGTACACCTTC
-,TRBV5-1,TRBJ2-5,-,CASSLVQQGLETQYF,TGCGCCAGCAGCTTGGTCCAACAGGGTCTAGAGACCCAGTACTTC
-,TRBV18,TRBJ1-5,-,CASSPGVNSNQPQHF,TGTGCCAGCTCACCAGGGGTAAACAGCAATCAGCCCCAGCATTTT
-,TRBV7-9,TRBJ1-5,-,CASSPRGVSQPQHF,TGTGCCAGCAGCCCGAGAGGGGTTTCTCAGCCCCAGCATTTT
-,TRBV21-1,TRBJ1-1,-,CASSSRTAPVTEAFF,TGTGCCAGCAGCTCCCGGACAGCGCCGGTCACTGAAGCTTTCTTT
-,TRBV4-1,TRBJ2-1,TRBD2,CATSRLAGVHNEQFF,TGCGCCACTTCCCGACTAGCGGGAGTCCACAATGAGCAGTTCTTC
-,TRBV5-6,TRBJ1-2,TRBD1,CASSLDRGNYGYTF,TGTGCCAGCAGCTTGGACAGGGGGAACTATGGCTACACCTTC
-,TRBV27,TRBJ2-7,-,CASSSTVGRGWAYEQYF,TGTGCCAGCAGTTCGACAGTAGGGCGGGGTTGGGCCTACGAGCAGTACTTC
-,TRBV18,TRBJ2-2,-,CASSPPGGQNTGELFF,TGTGCCAGCTCACCACCTGGAGGGCAAAACACCGGGGAGCTGTTTTTT
-,TRBV24-1,TRBJ2-2,TRBD1,CATRSTGANGELFF,TGTGCCACCCGGTCGACAGGGGCAAACGGGGAGCTGTTTTTT
-,TRBV28,TRBJ2-4,-,CASSFERTRLAKNIQYF,TGTGCCAGCAGTTTTGAACGGACGAGGCTAGCCAAAAACATTCAGTACTTC
-,TRBV15,TRBJ2-5,TRBD1,CATSRKGTAWEETQYF,TGTGCCACCAGCCGGAAGGGGACAGCCTGGGAAGAGACCCAGTACTTC
-,TRBV3-1,TRBJ2-6,-,CASRKSGQFSGANVLTF,TGTGCCAGCAGGAAATCGGGCCAATTCTCTGGGGCCAACGTCCTGACTTTC
-,TRBV24-1,TRBJ2-1,TRBD2,CATSEKAGDYNEQFF,TGTGCCACCAGTGAGAAAGCGGGGGACTACAATGAGCAGTTCTTC
once,TRBV2,TRBJ2-2,TRBD1,CASSWTTGGRGELFF,TGTGCCAGCAGCTGGACGACAGGGGGTCGGGGGGAGCTGTTTTTT
-,TRBV29-1,TRBJ1-5,-,CSVRDVDQPQHF,TGCAGCGTCCGGGACGTTGATCAGCCCCAGCATTTT
-,TRBV7-2,TRBJ1-2,-,CASSLALWSGYTF,TGTGCCAGCAGCTTAGCGCTCTGGAGCGGCTACACCTTC
-,TRBV12-3/TRBV12-4,TRBJ1-2,TRBD1,CASIRTGSYTF,TGTGCCAGCATTCGGACAGGGAGCTACACCTTC
-,TRBV25-1,TRBJ1-2,-,CASSEGSRYGYTF,TGTGCCAGCAGTGAGGGCAGCCGCTATGGCTACACCTTC
few,TRBV6-1,TRBJ2-7,-,CASSPGPVGREQYF,TGTGCCAGCAGTCCGGGCCCAGTAGGGCGCGAGCAGTACTTC
-,TRBV20-1,TRBJ2-7,-,CSAPRGRSSSYEQYF,TGCAGTGCCCCCCGAGGACGCAGTAGCTCCTACGAGCAGTACTTC
-,TRBV18,TRBJ2-5,-,CASSGVLQETQYF,TGTGCCAGCTCAGGGGTCCTACAAGAGACCCAGTACTTC
-,TRBV9,TRBJ2-4,-,CASSPRTTRRPNIQYF,TGTGCCAGCAGCCCTCGGACTACCCGACGACCAAACATTCAGTACTTC
-,TRBV20-1,TRBJ2-5,TRBD1,CSARPTGTQETQYF,TGCAGTGCCCGGCCGACAGGGACACAAGAGACCCAGTACTTC
-,TRBV20-1,TRBJ2-1,TRBD2,CSALGLADNEQFF,TGCAGTGCCCTGGGGCTAGCGGACAATGAGCAGTTCTTC
-,TRBV10-3,TRBJ1-1,TRBD1,CAISEAGQADTEAFF,TGTGCCATCAGTGAGGCGGGACAGGCGGACACTGAAGCTTTCTTT
-,TRBV5-1,TRBJ2-3,-,CASSLPGRSTDTQYF,TGCGCCAGCAGCTTGCCGGGGAGGAGCACAGATACGCAGTATTTT
once,TRBV9,TRBJ2-3,-,CASSTVASGTDTQYF,TGTGCCAGCAGCACAGTAGCGAGTGGCACAGATACGCAGTATTTT
few,TRBV29-1,TRBJ1-5,-,CSVGDGVRQPQHF,TGCAGCGTTGGGGACGGCGTACGGCAGCCCCAGCATTTT
-,TRBV28,TRBJ2-7,TRBD2,CASSLRLAGRYEQYF,TGTGCCAGCAGTCTTCGACTAGCGGGGAGATACGAGCAGTACTTC
-,TRBV7-3,TRBJ2-5,-,CASSGDGQETQYF,TGTGCCAGCAGCGGGGACGGCCAAGAGACCCAGTACTTC
-,TRBV20-1,TRBJ2-1,TRBD2,CSVQRGGVNEQFF,TGCAGTGTCCAGCGGGGGGGGGTAAATGAGCAGTTCTTC
-,TRBV20-1,TRBJ1-5,-,CSAYRWQAGNQPQHF,TGCAGTGCCTACAGGTGGCAAGCGGGCAATCAGCCCCAGCATTTT
-,TRBV20-1,TRBJ1-2,-,CSASEPPGGGGYTF,TGCAGTGCTAGCGAACCCCCCGGGGGTGGCGGCTACACCTTC
-,TRBV2,TRBJ2-5,TRBD1,CASSPGTGEETQYF,TGTGCCAGCAGTCCCGGGACAGGGGAAGAGACCCAGTACTTC
once,TRBV20-1,TRBJ2-7,TRBD2,CSAPPSGPSREQYF,TGCAGTGCTCCCCCTAGCGGGCCGTCTCGAGAGCAGTACTTC
-,TRBV5-1,TRBJ2-7,TRBD1,CASSIPGTGDNEQYF,TGCGCCAGCAGCATCCCCGGGACAGGGGATAACGAGCAGTACTTC
-,TRBV2,TRBJ1-3,-,CASSEGGRASGNTIYF,TGTGCCAGCAGTGAAGGAGGCCGGGCGTCTGGAAACACCATATATTTT
-,TRBV3-1,TRBJ1-2,-,CASSGQRGTGYTF,TGTGCCAGCAGCGGACAACGGGGGACCGGCTACACCTTC
-,TRBV20-1,TRBJ2-1,TRBD2,CSATSLREGPEQFF,TGCAGTGCCACTTCTTTGAGGGAGGGCCCTGAGCAGTTCTTC
-,TRBV27,TRBJ2-2,TRBD2,CASSLTTSGGTTGELFF,TGTGCCAGCAGTTTGACAACTAGCGGGGGGACCACCGGGGAGCTGTTTTTT
-,TRBV20-1,TRBJ2-1,TRBD2,CSADGLAGTSEQFF,TGCAGTGCGGATGGACTAGCGGGAACTTCCGAGCAGTTCTTC
-,TRBV28,TRBJ1-5,-,CASMVGGNQPQHF,TGTGCCAGCATGGTGGGGGGGAATCAGCCCCAGCATTTT
-,TRBV6-5,TRBJ1-2,TRBD1,CASSGLGQGDYGYTF,TGTGCCAGCAGTGGTCTGGGACAGGGTGACTATGGCTACACCTTC
-,TRBV9,TRBJ2-3,TRBD2,CASSVAVGGTSTDTQYF,TGTGCCAGCAGCGTAGCTGTCGGGGGGACCAGCACAGATACGCAGTATTTT
-,TRBV2,TRBJ1-1,-,CASMEGPWTEAFF,TGTGCCAGCATGGAAGGGCCTTGGACTGAAGCTTTCTTT
-,TRBV20-1,TRBJ2-2,TRBD1,CSASGQGAVGELFF,TGCAGTGCCAGCGGTCAGGGGGCCGTCGGGGAGCTGTTTTTT
-,TRBV5-1,TRBJ1-1,-,CASSLDGGREAEAFF,TGCGCCAGCAGCTTGGATGGGGGAAGAGAGGCTGAAGCTTTCTTT
-,TRBV4-2,TRBJ2-7,TRBD2,CASSPAGGQDYEQYF,TGTGCCAGCAGCCCAGCGGGAGGGCAGGATTACGAGCAGTACTTC
-,TRBV3-1,TRBJ1-4,-,CASSQDWRDSEKLFF,TGTGCCAGCAGCCAAGATTGGAGGGATAGTGAAAAACTGTTTTTT
-,TRBV15,TRBJ2-5,TRBD1,CATSGGTGDQETQYF,TGTGCCACCAGCGGAGGGACAGGGGACCAAGAGACCCAGTACTTC
-,TRBV3-1,TRBJ1-4,TRBD1,CASSRVNTGVGEKLFF,TGTGCCAGCAGCCGAGTTAATACAGGGGTTGGGGAAAAACTGTTTTTT
-,TRBV5-1,TRBJ2-1,-,CASSFGTFQQFF,TGCGCCAGCAGCTTCGGGACTTTCCAGCAGTTCTTC
-,TRBV11-2,TRBJ1-2,-,CASSLDDTAYGYTF,TGTGCCAGCAGCTTAGATGACACGGCCTATGGCTACACCTTC
-,TRBV28,TRBJ2-7,-,CASDRTGGYTFPRRLSGAPYEQYF,TGTGCCAGCGACAGGACAGGAGGATATACTTTCCCACGTCGCTTAAGCGGGGCTCCCTACGAGCAGTACTTC
-,TRBV20-1,TRBJ2-7,TRBD2,CSARDLSGGTGYEQYF,TGCAGTGCTAGAGATCTAAGCGGGGGGACGGGCTACGAGCAGTACTTC
-,TRBV12-3/TRBV12-4,TRBJ2-3,-,CASSPGTPDTQYF,TGTGCCAGCAGTCCTGGGACTCCAGATACGCAGTATTTT
-,TRBV12-3/TRBV12-4,TRBJ2-7,-,CASRSGIFGNEQYF,TGTGCCAGCAGGTCCGGGATCTTCGGCAACGAGCAGTACTTC